The clone carrying this T cell receptor beta chain has a count of ten or more. Its antigen is not known. The V segment lost 3 bases and the J segment 5 bases; nucleotides outside the gene matches: 5. Per the germline V gene, CDR1 is MRHNA and CDR2 is SNTAGT. The CDR3 has 15 residues. This entry is derived from a study of metastatic and nonmetastatic thyroid tumors. Through MiXCR, TCRdb re-clonotyped the PCR reads. In the table there are approximately 20,000 clones, 14% to 15% of which are singletons. General observations from the study: The reported finding was significantly higher TCR beta diversity in malignant thyroid tumors relative to benign nodules, in blood and tumor.

None of the patients had undergone any treatment ahead of thyroid surgery. V and J are TRBV6-4 and TRBJ2-1, with 9 bases fitting TRBD2. Sequencing used tumor tissue. This clonotype was sampled from a female donor with papillary thyroid cancer or a benign thyroid nodule (not recorded which). Some clones in this sample may be carry-over from other donors' samples. CDR3 in amino acids: CASSDISGGHNEQFF. CDR3 nucleotides: TGTGCCAGCAGTGATATTAGCGGGGGACACAATGAGCAGTTCTTC.